This T cell receptor (beta chain) was identified in a study of blood T cell repertoires in COVID-19. Study-wide background: T cells, B-cell-depleted T cells, or PBMCs provided the cDNA or gDNA that served as material.

From germline, CDR1 is SGHDT and CDR2 YYEEEE. This CDR3 has 15 amino acids. V was pared by 2 bases and J by 3 bases, with 4 bases of the junction left unmatched. This table comes from immunoSEQ multiplex PCR, and its TCRdb copy is limited to in-frame clones, with some not included. The sample lists about 63,000 clones, 65% to 80% seen once, with around 30% in the top ten. This receptor was obtained from a human donor in a cohort sampled during active COVID-19. The V call is TRBV5-6, the J call TRBJ1-3; 8 nucleotides agree with TRBD1. Sequencing input: peripheral blood. CDR3 residues: CASSFGQGIGNTIYF. The CDR3 DNA sequence: TGTGCCAGCAGCTTCGGACAGGGTATTGGAAACACCATATATTTT.